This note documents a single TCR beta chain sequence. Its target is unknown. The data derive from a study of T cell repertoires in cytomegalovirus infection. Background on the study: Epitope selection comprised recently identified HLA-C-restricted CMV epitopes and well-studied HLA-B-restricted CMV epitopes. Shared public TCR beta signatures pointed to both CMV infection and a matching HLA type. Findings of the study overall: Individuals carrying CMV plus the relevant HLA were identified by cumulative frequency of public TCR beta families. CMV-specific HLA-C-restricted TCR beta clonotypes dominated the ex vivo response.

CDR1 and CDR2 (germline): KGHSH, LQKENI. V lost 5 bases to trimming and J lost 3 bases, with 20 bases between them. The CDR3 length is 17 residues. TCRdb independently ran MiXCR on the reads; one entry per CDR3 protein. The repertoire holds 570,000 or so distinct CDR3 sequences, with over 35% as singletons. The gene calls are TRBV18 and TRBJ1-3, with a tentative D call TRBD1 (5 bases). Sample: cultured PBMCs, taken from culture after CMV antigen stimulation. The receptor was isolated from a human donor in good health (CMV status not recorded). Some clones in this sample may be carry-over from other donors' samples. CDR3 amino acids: CASSEMQGDAGGNTIYF. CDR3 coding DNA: TGTGCCAGCTCAGAAATGCAGGGCGACGCCGGTGGAAACACCATATATTTT.